The present entry profiles one T cell receptor beta chain with its context. Its antigen is still unknown. No much larger clone exists at a distance of one base, and base qualities are not known. Ficoll-Paque density gradient centrifugation was the method used to isolate PBMCs. This entry belongs to a study of T-cell memory formation after mild COVID-19 (dated by TCRdb to the early 2020s). About the study as a whole: TCR sequence clusters from the two donors were largely donor specific. Longitudinal TCRalpha and TCRbeta repertoire sequencing tracked T-cell clones expanding and contracting after mild COVID-19 in two donors. Two young, previously healthy adult volunteers, one female and one male, were included in the cohort. Overall study results and their limits: Whether the second-wave clones peaking on day 37 were SARS-CoV-2 specific was not confirmed. Contracting CD4+ clones turned up mainly in the CM and EM memory subsets, whereas EMRA was where CD8+ clones were enriched. The study included only a couple of mild cases, and larger cohorts that include severe cases with pre-infection samples were judged to be necessary. Clones contracting from day 15 to 85 had balanced CD4/CD8 phenotypes, while a second wave expanding from day 15 to 37 was biased towards CD4+. The detection of some responding clones in pre-infection memory suggests that pre-existing cross-reactive memory T cells joined the SARS-CoV-2 response.

The CDR3 spans 16 residues, from the cysteine through the phenylalanine. Only the CDR3 region is kept as DNA, spanning 48 bases read in frame from base 1. At the junction V is shortened by 2 bases and J by 3 bases; bases outside the gene matches: 4. CDR1 and CDR2 were assigned from the germline V gene as MNHNS and SASEGT. These reads were obtained on an Illumina NovaSeq 6000. TCRalpha and TCRbeta cDNA libraries were built by 5'RACE with constant-segment primers, adding sample barcodes and unique molecular identifiers. Trizol reagent was used to extract RNA from every sample. The libraries were amplified in two PCR steps, and the second step added a second sample barcode and Illumina TruSeq adapters. Libraries were sequenced on an Illumina NovaSeq with 2 x 150 bp paired-end reads. The authors' analysis ran thus. Reads were demultiplexed and collapsed into UMI-guided consensus sequences with migec v1.2.7. Using mixcr v2.1.11, UMI consensuses were aligned to TRA and TRB V and J templates and then assembled into clonotypes. A clonotype was counted as expanded or contracted only when both edgeR and NoisET called the clonotype significant, with the noise models trained on biological replicates. For edgeR calls, a false discovery rate-adjusted p below 0.01 and a log2 fold-change threshold of 1 were applied. As an exploratory analysis of dynamics, max-normalized trajectories of the 1000 most abundant clonotypes were examined with PCA combined with hierarchical clustering. The CD4 or CD8 phenotype of responding clones was assigned using the separately sequenced CD4+ and CD8+ repertoires. TCRdb reworked the public reads: Q25 trimming with fastp, MiXCR clone assembly, productive beta chains retained. Rows with one shared CDR3 protein collapse into an entry with the most common genes and DNA. These V and J calls rely on TCRdb rather than the paper's analysis. This sample gives approximately 300,000 distinct CDR3 sequences in total; less than 9.5% of them show up just once. The ten biggest clones cover under 25% of the sample.

The sequenced material came from PBMCs or a T cell subset sorted from them (not recorded which). In this chain, TRBV6-1 is recombined with TRBJ2-5; 12 junctional bases match TRBD1. This receptor was obtained from a man aged 18 to 30 who had mild COVID-19 (a few samples of this study predate the infection). The sample titles of this study are shuffled in the database, so cell type and time point are left out; the donor was told from shared clones. In nucleotide form, the sequence is TGTGCCAGCAGTGAATGGGACAGGGGGCGAGAAGAGACCCAGTACTTC. This gives the protein CASSEWDRGREETQYF.